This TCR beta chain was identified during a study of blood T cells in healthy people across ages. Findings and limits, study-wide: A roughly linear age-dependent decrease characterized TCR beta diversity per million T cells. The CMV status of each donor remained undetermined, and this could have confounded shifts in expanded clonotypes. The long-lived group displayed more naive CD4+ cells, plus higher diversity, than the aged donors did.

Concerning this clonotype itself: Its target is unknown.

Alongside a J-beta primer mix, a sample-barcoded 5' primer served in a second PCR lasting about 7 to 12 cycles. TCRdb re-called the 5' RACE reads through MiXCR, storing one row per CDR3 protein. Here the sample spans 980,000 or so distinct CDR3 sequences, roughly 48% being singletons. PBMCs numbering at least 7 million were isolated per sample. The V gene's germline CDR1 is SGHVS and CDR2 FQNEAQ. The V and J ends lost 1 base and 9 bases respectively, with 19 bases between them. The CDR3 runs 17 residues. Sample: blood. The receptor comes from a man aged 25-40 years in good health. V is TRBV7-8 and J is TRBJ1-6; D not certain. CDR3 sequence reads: CASSLEEGGYSASPLHF. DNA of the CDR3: TGTGCCAGCAGCTTAGAAGAGGGCGGGTACTCAGCTTCACCCCTCCACTTT.